This T cell receptor beta chain was retrieved from a study of Graves' ophthalmopathy and Graves' hyperthyroidism. V was shortened by 7 bases and J by 6 bases, with 9 bases between the two germline ends. The CDR3 runs to 11 residues. Germline V CDR1 and CDR2: SNHLY, FYNNEI. This clonotype appeared many times. RNA served as the template for amplifying TCR beta CDR3 regions. RT-PCR with HTBI primers came first, then second-round multiplex PCR. Using its own MiXCR run on the multiplex PCR reads, TCRdb lists one record per CDR3 protein. The sample comprises approximately 540,000 distinct CDR3 sequences, roughly 40% of which are singletons, and around 4% rests with the top ten.

The rearrangement uses TRBV2 and TRBJ1-2; D might be TRBD1 (6 bases). The clonotype was recovered from an adult man with Graves' hyperthyroidism. The sequenced sample consisted of peripheral blood or thyroid tissue (not recorded which). CDR3 bases: TGTGCCAGCACTTACAGGGATGGCTACACCTTC. Protein: CASTYRDGYTF.